A single T cell receptor beta chain is shown here with its context. The data were taken from a study of CD8+CD57+ T cells in acquired aplastic anemia. J was trimmed by 5 bases and V by 6 bases; bases with no gene match: 6. CDR3 size: 15 residues. CDR1 is ENHRY and CDR2 is SYGVKD in the germline V gene. Genomic DNA served as template for TCR beta VDJ and CDR3 profiling. TCRdb analysed the reads with MiXCR anew, one entry per CDR3 protein. The sample includes 50,000 to 65,000 distinct CDR3 sequences, around 50% of them seen just once. The clonotype originates from a human donor in good health, serving as a control. Material: sorted CD4+, CD8+, or CD8+CD57+ T cells (not recorded which) from PBMCs. The chain couples TRBV10-3 to TRBJ2-1, with 11 bases fitting TRBD2. CDR3 nucleotide sequence: TGTGCCATCAGCTCCGGGACTAGCGGCAACAATGAGCAGTTCTTC. Residues: CAISSGTSGNNEQFF.